This T cell receptor (beta chain) was profiled in a study of blood T cell repertoires in COVID-19. In the study overall: Sites in the United States, Italy and Spain provided acute and convalescent COVID-19 samples. From T cells, B-cell-depleted T cells, or PBMCs came the material, which was cDNA or gDNA.

Study processing details: From reference gene primer amplification, estimates of nucleated cell counts were derived. Method: immunoSEQ multiplex PCR; TCRdb's copy keeps in-frame clones and lacks some. V, J and clone size derive from that table, while D and trimming were established from the DNA sequence. The table has about 47,000 clones, approximately 82% seen once. J gave up 6 bases and V 6 bases, and 3 bases lay outside the gene matches. Germline loops: CDR1 LGHDT, CDR2 YNNKEL (reference sequence). The CDR3 extends over 13 amino acids. This sequence joins TRBV3-1 (or the pseudogene TRBV3-2) and TRBJ1-2; TRBD1 matches at 11 bases. Material: peripheral blood. The clonotype comes from a man in his sixties or seventies with active COVID-19. CDR3 sequence: CASRTDRGHGYTF. CDR3 sequence (DNA): TGTGCCAGCAGAACGGACAGGGGGCATGGCTACACCTTC.